Following are 11 T cell receptor beta chains from one sample sequenced in a study of cytomegalovirus exposure and HLA in healthy donors. PCR amplification relied on 60 Vbeta primers (plus 13 Jbeta primers). Clones were sequenced by immunoSEQ multiplex PCR, and TCRdb holds only the in-frame ones, with some missing. The table includes around 150,000 clones, roughly 76% detected once. Sequencing input: PBMCs. These receptors came from a woman in her forties or fifties in good health and CMV-seronegative.

The CDR3 spells CASSVGKSYSSTDTQYF. In DNA, the CDR3 is TGTGCCAGCAGCGTAGGAAAAAGCTACTCTAGCACAGATACGCAGTATTTT. The gene calls are TRBV9 and TRBJ2-3; D is unresolved. V lost 0 bases, J lost 0 bases, and 14 bases lay in between. This CDR3 is 17 amino acids long. Germline CDR1 SGDLS, CDR2 YYNGEE.

This clone turned up a few times. CDR3 DNA sequence: TGTGCCAGCAGTGTCAGGCTTTCCGAGCAGTACTTC. Its protein product is CASSVRLSEQYF. V is TRBV6-5 and J is TRBJ2-7; D not certain. Germline-derived CDR1 and CDR2 are MNHEY and SVGAGI. The CDR3 is made up of 12 amino acids. Trimming stripped 5 bases from V and 6 bases from J, with 11 bases between.

The rearrangement joins TRBV29-1 to TRBJ1-1, with D unclear. CDR3 length: 13 residues. Trimming removed 4 bases at V and 3 bases at J, with 12 bases between. Germline CDR1 reads SQVTM; CDR2 reads ANQGSEA. CDR3 protein: CSVVGILDTEAFF. The CDR3 DNA reads TGCAGCGTTGTAGGAATACTAGACACTGAAGCTTTCTTT. Supplemented by reference TRBV29-1 and TRBJ1-1, the full variable domain reads SAVISQKPSRDICQRGTSLTIQCQVDSQVTMMFWYRQQPGQSLTLIATANQGSEATYESGFVIDKFPISRPNLTFSTLTVSNMSPEDSSIYLCSVVGILDTEAFFGQGTRLTVV.

V usage is TRBV2 and J usage is TRBJ2-1; 7 nucleotides agree with TRBD1. CDR1 is SNHLY, CDR2 FYNNEI, per germline. CDR3 length: 14 residues. Germline trimming cut 6 bases from V and 9 bases from J; bases unmatched to any gene: 11. CDR3 sequence reads: CASSASRQGTEQFF. The DNA for the CDR3 is TGTGCCAGCAGCGCATCCAGACAGGGAACTGAGCAGTTCTTC.

DNA for the CDR3: TGTGCCAGCAGCCAAGACTGGGGCCGCCGTGGCGAAAAACTGTTTTTT. Its protein is CASSQDWGRRGEKLFF. The chain carries TRBV4-2 and TRBJ1-4; possibly TRBD1 for D (5 bases). Germline assignment: CDR1 LGHNA and CDR2 YNFKEQ. The length of the CDR3 is 16 residues. V lost 0 bases and J lost 8, with 16 bases in between.

This clone showed up just once. The gene calls are TRBV4-3 and TRBJ2-1, with 11 nucleotides matching TRBD2. Germline CDR1 is LGHNA and CDR2 is YSLEER. This CDR3 region has 16 residues. V shed 0 bases, J shed 2 bases, and the junction held 0 bases outside the gene matches. CDR3 sequence (DNA): TGCGCCAGCAGCCAAGAACTAGCGGGGGCCTACAATGAGCAGTTCTTC. Translated, it gives CASSQELAGAYNEQFF.

This clone was seen a few times. The gene calls are TRBV7-9 and TRBJ2-7, with D tentatively TRBD1 (7 bases). V was clipped by 2 bases and J by 3 bases, with 8 bases between them. This CDR3 is 13 amino acids long. Germline V lookup: CDR1 SEHNR, CDR2 FQNEAQ (reference sequence). The chain's CDR3 is CASSLQGGYEQYF. CDR3 nucleotide sequence: TGTGCCAGCAGCTTACAGGGGGGCTACGAGCAGTACTTC.

The chain carries TRBV6-1 and TRBJ2-1; TRBD2 is a possible D gene (7 bases). The V gene's germline CDR1 is MNHNS and CDR2 SASEGT. The CDR3 consists of 15 residues. V was shortened by 6 bases and J by 0 bases, with 12 bases between the two germline ends. In DNA, the CDR3 is TGTGCCAGCAGCGAGGGGGGGAGCTCCTACAATGAGCAGTTCTTC. Translation: CASSEGGSSYNEQFF.

The chain combines TRBV6-5 with TRBJ2-7; TRBD1 matches at 7 bases. This CDR3 region has 15 residues. V was clipped by 0 bases and J by 5 bases; unmatched bases: 7. The germline V gene encodes CDR1 MNHEY and CDR2 SVGAGI. This CDR3 reads CASSYSNRGPHEQYF. CDR3 in DNA: TGTGCCAGCAGTTACTCGAACAGGGGCCCCCACGAGCAGTACTTC.

The V and J genes are TRBV28 and TRBJ1-5, with 7 positions matching TRBD1. CDR3 length: 17 amino acids. J lost 0 bases, V lost 3 bases, and 8 bases had no gene match. The V gene's germline CDR1 is MDHEN and CDR2 SYDVKM. The CDR3 reads CASSLGTVDFSNQPQHF. DNA for the CDR3: TGTGCCAGCAGTTTGGGGACAGTTGATTTTAGCAATCAGCCCCAGCATTTT.

This chain uses TRBV11-2 with TRBJ2-7; perhaps TRBD1 as D (5 bases). V lost 5 bases to trimming and J lost 5 bases, with 19 bases between them. Germline V gene data show CDR1 as SGHAT and CDR2 as FQNNGV. The CDR3 is 15 amino acids. This chain's CDR3 is CASSPRLRRADEQYF. The CDR3 DNA sequence: TGTGCCAGCAGCCCCCGTCTCCGCAGGGCCGACGAGCAGTACTTC. Together with reference TRBV11-2 and TRBJ2-7, the CDR3 gives the full variable domain: EAGVAQSPRYKIIEKRQSVAFWCNPISGHATLYWYQQILGQGPKLLIQFQNNGVVDDSQLPKDRFSAERLKGVDSTLKIQPAKLEDSAVYLCASSPRLRRADEQYFGPGTRLTVT.